The 8 T cell receptor beta chains presented below share a single source sample, sequenced in a study of T cell changes during pregnancy in multiple sclerosis (dated by TCRdb to the late 2010s). Libraries were built with the immunoSEQ multiplex PCR assay. In its TCRdb copy, this immuneACCESS table keeps in-frame sequences only and misses some clones. Where compared with another copy, unresolved V genes explain less than half of these, and the others have no known cause. The sample table shows around 41,000 clones, and around 90% are seen once. The ten largest account for about 0.42% of the sample. This material consisted of CD4+ T cells from peripheral blood mononuclear cells, taken in the third trimester of pregnancy. All receptors derive from a female donor in good health, enrolled as a control in a pregnancy study.

CDR3 coding DNA: TGTGCCAGCAGCGGCGGGGGGGCGACCGGGGAGCTGTTTTTT. Protein sequence: CASSGGGATGELFF. The chain recombines TRBV2 with TRBJ2-2; 9 bases are shared with TRBD2. After removal of 6 bases from V and 5 bases from J, the junction contained 4 bases not matched to a gene. Per germline, CDR1 SNHLY and CDR2 FYNNEI. This CDR3 has 14 residues.

This clone was seen only once. The chain recombines TRBV10-3 with TRBJ2-7; the D is unclear. Trimming shortened V by 2 bases and J by 4 bases, and 15 bases separated the two germline ends. The CDR3 length is 15 residues. The germline gives CDR1 ENHRY, CDR2 SYGVKD. Here the CDR3 reads CAISESPQNIYEQYF. The CDR3 DNA is TGTGCCATCAGTGAGAGTCCGCAAAACATATACGAGCAGTACTTC.

This clone was observed a single time. This chain uses TRBV5-4 with TRBJ2-7; 11 bases are shared with TRBD2. V trimming: 3 bases; J trimming: 12 bases; junction bases outside the gene matches: 14. There are 15 residues in the CDR3. CDR1 and CDR2 (germline): SGHNT, YYREEE (reference sequence). The CDR3 DNA sequence: TGTGCCAGCAGCTATGTCCCCGGGACTAGCGGCCGAAGGTACTTC. As protein: CASSYVPGTSGRRYF.

This clone showed up just once. The chain links TRBV1 to TRBJ2-5; the D call TRBD2 from the table was never checked on the DNA. TRBV1 is a recognized pseudogene. This CDR3 spans 16 amino acids. For the CDR3, the DNA is TGCACCAGCAGCCAAGAGGGAGCGGGGGGCCAAGAGACCCAGTACTTC. It translates to CTSSQEGAGGQETQYF.

This chain links TRBV7-2 with TRBJ2-7, with D hard to call. The CDR3 contains 11 residues. Germline V gives CDR1 SGHTA, CDR2 FQGNSA. Trimming removed 4 bases at V and 7 bases at J, with 8 bases between. CDR3 residues: CASSSRGEQYF. Written as DNA, the CDR3 is TGTGCCAGCAGCTCTAGAGGTGAGCAGTACTTC.

The chain carries TRBV10-3 and TRBJ2-4; TRBD1 matches at 7 bases. The CDR3 contains 16 residues. V was clipped by 3 bases and J by 0 bases; unmatched bases: 5. Germline V gene data show CDR1 as ENHRY and CDR2 as SYGVKD. The CDR3 here is CAISEGTELAKNIQYF. CDR3 nucleotide sequence: TGTGCCATCAGTGAAGGGACAGAACTAGCCAAAAACATTCAGTACTTC.

The chain employs TRBV9 and TRBJ2-2; 11 bases are shared with TRBD1. Germline V gene sequence: CDR1 SGDLS, CDR2 YYNGEE. This CDR3 has 15 amino acids. V shed 4 bases and J 5 bases; nucleotides not matched to a gene: 4. The CDR3 DNA sequence: TGTGCCAGCAGCATGGGACAGGGGGGGACCGGGGAGCTGTTTTTT. It encodes CASSMGQGGTGELFF.

The chain couples TRBV18 to TRBJ2-5; 12 bases are shared with TRBD1. V shed 5 bases, J shed 4 bases, and the junction held 5 bases outside the gene matches. Germline assignment: CDR1 KGHSH and CDR2 LQKENI. CDR3 length: 15 residues. DNA for the CDR3: TGTGCCAGCTCATCCGGGACAGGGGGCGGAGAGACCCAGTACTTC. It codes for CASSSGTGGGETQYF.